These 10 T cell receptor beta chains originate from one sample sequenced in a study of T-cell reconstitution after alpha-beta-depleted transplantation in children. Library preparation (for TCRbeta) was performed with unique molecular identifiers. TCRdb fed the PCR reads into MiXCR, producing one record per CDR3 protein. The sample records some 530,000 distinct CDR3 sequences, under 15% being singletons. The specimen was PBMCs from the stem cell graft donor, collected from the stem cell graft. Receptors originate from a human donor who donated a stem cell graft to a child with combined immunodeficiency.

The chain combines TRBV6-2 or TRBV6-3 with TRBJ2-5; possibly TRBD1 for D (7 bases). Trimming cost V 6 bases and J 7 bases, with 18 bases left between them. This CDR3 has 14 amino acids. The germline CDR1 and CDR2 sequences are MNHEY and SVGEGT. CDR3 sequence reads: CASSESQGGGTQYF. As DNA, the CDR3 is TGTGCCAGCAGCGAAAGCCAGGGGGGAGGGACCCAGTACTTC.

This clonotype was counted at least ten times. The chain recombines TRBV18 with TRBJ2-5, with D maybe TRBD1 (5 bases). CDR3 length: 15 amino acids. Germline loops: CDR1 KGHSH, CDR2 LQKENI. V was shortened by 6 bases and J by 2 bases, with 16 bases between the two germline ends. The CDR3 protein is CASSTLQVPQETQYF. The CDR3 nucleotides read TGTGCCAGCTCTACCCTACAGGTGCCTCAAGAGACCCAGTACTTC.

This clonotype was picked up a small number of times. The chain combines TRBV24-1 with TRBJ2-2, with 10 bases fitting TRBD2. CDR3 length equals 16 residues. The germline V gene has CDR1 KGHDR and CDR2 SFDVKD. With V trimmed by 6 bases and J by 5 bases, 8 bases remained unmatched. CDR3 protein: CATSSPSGRGTGELFF. The CDR3 coding sequence is TGTGCCACCAGTAGCCCTAGCGGGAGAGGTACCGGGGAGCTGTTTTTT.

This clonotype was seen a handful of times. Possible read error: a much larger clone is one base away. J is TRBJ1-2 and V is TRBV12-3 or TRBV12-4; no reliable D call. The CDR3 contains 11 residues. V was pared by 3 bases and J by 4 bases, with 3 bases between. The chain's CDR3 is CASSFVYGYTF. The CDR3 DNA sequence: TGTGCCAGCAGTTTCGTCTATGGCTACACCTTC.

The V gene is TRBV29-1, the J gene TRBJ1-1; D perhaps matches TRBD1 (5 bases). Germline CDR1 reads SQVTM; CDR2 reads ANQGSEA. Deletions cut 5 bases from V and 6 bases from J, with 16 bases between. The CDR3 is 13 amino acids. This chain's CDR3 is CSVLRGWGAEAFF. The CDR3 DNA sequence: TGCAGCGTTCTCCGGGGATGGGGGGCTGAAGCTTTCTTT.

This clonotype appeared a few times. CDR3 coding DNA: TGTGCCAGCAGTTACGCGTCGGCCTTGATCGACTACACCTTC. Amino acids: CASSYASALIDYTF. The V call is TRBV6-2 or TRBV6-3, the J call TRBJ1-2, with D unclear. Germline lookup yields CDR1 MNHEY and CDR2 SVGEGT. Trimming cost V 2 bases and J 10 bases, with 17 bases left between them. The CDR3 runs 14 residues.

This clonotype was found many times. The chain carries TRBV27 and TRBJ2-7, with D tentatively TRBD1 or TRBD2 (5 bases each). The germline gives CDR1 MNHEY, CDR2 SMNVEV (reference sequence). V was shortened by 5 bases and J by 5 bases, with 7 bases between the two germline ends. This CDR3 comprises 11 residues. The CDR3 here is CASSEGHEQYF. The CDR3 DNA reads as TGTGCCAGCAGTGAGGGACACGAGCAGTACTTC.

This clonotype has at least ten counts. The chain links TRBV6-6 to TRBJ2-5; a weak D match, TRBD1 (5 bases). Looked up from germline, CDR1 is MNHNY and CDR2 is SVGAGI (reference sequence). Trimming took off 6 bases at V and 1 base at J, with 9 bases between the two ends. This CDR3 spans 13 amino acids. For the CDR3, the DNA is TGTGCCAGCAGGATCACAGGCCAAGAGACCCAGTACTTC. It translates to CASRITGQETQYF.

This clonotype was counted between two and nine times. V usage is TRBV25-1 and J usage is TRBJ2-1; 7 bases line up with TRBD1. CDR3 length: 17 residues. CDR1 is MGHDK and CDR2 is SYGVNS in the germline V gene. The ends lost 5 bases at V and 0 bases at J; junction bases unmatched: 10. The CDR3 spells CASSPRDSGFSYNEQFF. The DNA for the CDR3 is TGTGCCAGCAGTCCACGGGACAGCGGTTTCTCCTACAATGAGCAGTTCTTC.

This clonotype was picked up many times. This chain connects TRBV28 to TRBJ1-5; 7 bases fit TRBD1. The germline CDR1 and CDR2 sequences are MDHEN and SYDVKM. V gave up 5 bases and J gave up 2 bases; unmatched junction bases: 3. This CDR3 has 14 amino acids. This CDR3 is CASSLGQRNQPQHF. The CDR3 coding sequence is TGTGCCAGCAGTCTGGGACAGCGCAATCAGCCCCAGCATTTT. The full variable domain, with the rest looked up from reference TRBV28 and TRBJ1-5, is DVKVTQSSRYLVKRTGEKVFLECVQDMDHENMFWYRQDPGLGLRLIYFSYDVKMKEKGDIPEGYSVSREKKERFSLILESASTNQTSMYLCASSLGQRNQPQHFGDGTRLSIL.